A selection of T cell receptor beta chains follows, all from one sample in a study of blood T cell repertoires in COVID-19. Here immunoSEQ multiplex PCR was the method, and the copy in TCRdb shows in-frame clones only, minus some. The sample yields 150,000 to 160,000 clones, 83% seen once. Sequences were obtained from peripheral blood. The receptors come from a woman aged 60-75 years with COVID-19, enrolled during active disease. CDR3s include the opening cysteine and the closing phenylalanine or tryptophan. D genes are given only for firm matches. Clone size is shown for a subset of rows, as once, few, many or a class of expanded clone.

v_call: TRBV19; clone_size: NA; j_call: TRBJ2-2; d_call: TRBD1; cdr3_aa: CASSPGQRNTGELFF; cdr3_nt: TGTGCCAGTAGTCCGGGACAGAGGAACACCGGGGAGCTGTTTTTT
v_call: TRBV18; clone_size: NA; j_call: TRBJ1-3; d_call: NA; cdr3_aa: CASSPEASGNTIYF; cdr3_nt: TGTGCCAGCTCACCCGAGGCCTCTGGAAACACCATATATTTT
v_call: TRBV9; clone_size: NA; j_call: TRBJ1-5; d_call: NA; cdr3_aa: CASSVGPGSGQPQHF; cdr3_nt: TGTGCCAGCAGCGTAGGTCCGGGATCTGGTCAGCCCCAGCATTTT
v_call: TRBV10-2; clone_size: NA; j_call: TRBJ1-3; d_call: NA; cdr3_aa: CASSESAGVGSPNTIYF; cdr3_nt: TGCGCCAGCAGTGAGTCGGCAGGGGTAGGGTCACCAAACACCATATATTTT
v_call: TRBV7-9; clone_size: NA; j_call: TRBJ1-1; d_call: NA; cdr3_aa: CASSSYRNTEAFF; cdr3_nt: TGTGCCAGCAGCTCCTACAGGAACACTGAAGCTTTCTTT
v_call: TRBV3-1/TRBV3-2; clone_size: NA; j_call: TRBJ2-5; d_call: TRBD2; cdr3_aa: CASSRTSGRRETQYF; cdr3_nt: TGTGCCAGCAGCCGGACTAGCGGGAGACGGGAGACCCAGTACTTC
v_call: TRBV7-3; clone_size: few; j_call: TRBJ1-6; d_call: NA; cdr3_aa: CASSLDRLNSPLHF; cdr3_nt: TGTGCCAGCAGCTTAGACAGGCTGAATTCACCCCTCCACTTT
v_call: TRBV24-1; clone_size: NA; j_call: TRBJ2-3; d_call: NA; cdr3_aa: CATSDSAGRTDTQYF; cdr3_nt: TGTGCCACCAGTGATTCTGCGGGCCGCACAGATACGCAGTATTTT
v_call: TRBV5-1; clone_size: NA; j_call: TRBJ2-1; d_call: TRBD1; cdr3_aa: CASSFNLDRRYNEQFF; cdr3_nt: TGCGCCAGCAGCTTTAACCTGGACAGGCGTTACAATGAGCAGTTCTTC
v_call: TRBV7-3; clone_size: NA; j_call: TRBJ2-2; d_call: NA; cdr3_aa: CASSRGGAGLSDTGELFF; cdr3_nt: TGTGCCAGCAGCCGTGGTGGTGCGGGACTTTCTGACACCGGGGAGCTGTTTTTT
v_call: TRBV5-5; clone_size: NA; j_call: TRBJ1-3; d_call: NA; cdr3_aa: CASSLAGVGNTIYF; cdr3_nt: TGTGCCAGCAGCTTGGCCGGGGTTGGAAACACCATATATTTT
v_call: TRBV29-1; clone_size: once; j_call: TRBJ1-2; d_call: NA; cdr3_aa: CSVRQPEELNYGYTF; cdr3_nt: TGCAGCGTTCGTCAACCAGAAGAATTGAACTATGGCTACACCTTC
v_call: TRBV25-1; clone_size: NA; j_call: TRBJ2-5; d_call: TRBD2; cdr3_aa: CASSEKQLAGTETQYF; cdr3_nt: TGTGCCAGCAGTGAAAAGCAGCTAGCGGGGACGGAGACCCAGTACTTC
v_call: TRBV19; clone_size: NA; j_call: TRBJ1-2; d_call: TRBD1; cdr3_aa: CASSFRDRRNYGYTF; cdr3_nt: TGTGCCAGTAGTTTCCGGGACAGAAGAAACTATGGCTACACCTTC
v_call: TRBV7-9; clone_size: NA; j_call: TRBJ1-2; d_call: NA; cdr3_aa: CASSLSENHYGYTF; cdr3_nt: TGTGCCAGCAGCCTCAGCGAGAACCACTATGGCTACACCTTC
v_call: TRBV21-1; clone_size: NA; j_call: TRBJ1-2; d_call: NA; cdr3_aa: CASSKGETGTYGYTF; cdr3_nt: TGTGCCAGCAGCAAAGGGGAGACAGGGACTTATGGCTACACCTTC
v_call: TRBV9; clone_size: NA; j_call: TRBJ2-7; d_call: TRBD2; cdr3_aa: CASSVTSGRNEQYF; cdr3_nt: TGTGCCAGCAGCGTAACTAGCGGGAGGAACGAGCAGTACTTC
v_call: TRBV4-1; clone_size: NA; j_call: TRBJ1-5; d_call: NA; cdr3_aa: CASSQEEGVSNQPQHF; cdr3_nt: TGCGCCAGCAGCCAAGAAGAGGGTGTAAGCAATCAGCCCCAGCATTTT
v_call: TRBV11-1; clone_size: NA; j_call: TRBJ2-7; d_call: TRBD1; cdr3_aa: CASSLGTGKVYEQYF; cdr3_nt: TGTGCCAGCAGCTTAGGGACAGGGAAGGTCTACGAGCAGTACTTC
v_call: TRBV6-1; clone_size: NA; j_call: TRBJ1-1; d_call: NA; cdr3_aa: CASSDPPGTEAFF; cdr3_nt: TGTGCCAGCAGTGACCCCCCAGGGACTGAAGCTTTCTTT
v_call: TRBV11-3; clone_size: NA; j_call: TRBJ2-3; d_call: TRBD2; cdr3_aa: CASSPGLAGGSTDTQYF; cdr3_nt: TGTGCCAGCAGTCCGGGACTAGCGGGGGGGAGCACAGATACGCAGTATTTT
v_call: TRBV6-5; clone_size: NA; j_call: TRBJ1-2; d_call: NA; cdr3_aa: CASSYRTTSWDGYTF; cdr3_nt: TGTGCCAGCAGTTATCGGACAACAAGTTGGGATGGCTACACCTTC
v_call: TRBV24-1; clone_size: NA; j_call: TRBJ2-5; d_call: TRBD1; cdr3_aa: CATSDPAGTGGRETQYF; cdr3_nt: TGTGCCACCAGTGATCCTGCCGGGACAGGGGGACGGGAGACCCAGTACTTC
v_call: TRBV21-1; clone_size: NA; j_call: TRBJ1-2; d_call: NA; cdr3_aa: CAAASPGQPDYGYTF; cdr3_nt: TGTGCCGCAGCATCCCCGGGACAACCCGACTATGGCTACACCTTC
v_call: TRBV19; clone_size: NA; j_call: TRBJ1-1; d_call: TRBD1; cdr3_aa: CASRQGTGGNTEAFF; cdr3_nt: TGTGCCAGCAGACAGGGGACAGGGGGAAACACTGAAGCTTTCTTT
v_call: TRBV19; clone_size: NA; j_call: TRBJ2-1; d_call: NA; cdr3_aa: CASNPGTGNEQFF; cdr3_nt: TGTGCCAGTAATCCGGGTACCGGCAATGAGCAGTTCTTC
v_call: TRBV6-4; clone_size: once; j_call: TRBJ1-2; d_call: TRBD1; cdr3_aa: CARGPGTGGAYGGYTF; cdr3_nt: TGTGCCAGGGGTCCCGGGACAGGGGGCGCGTACGGGGGCTACACCTTC
v_call: TRBV2; clone_size: NA; j_call: TRBJ1-6; d_call: TRBD1; cdr3_aa: CASSGTGSYNSPLHF; cdr3_nt: TGTGCCAGCAGTGGGACAGGCAGTTATAATTCACCCCTCCACTTT
v_call: TRBV18; clone_size: once; j_call: TRBJ1-1; d_call: TRBD1; cdr3_aa: CASSPTDRVNTEAFF; cdr3_nt: TGTGCCAGCTCACCAACGGACAGGGTGAACACTGAAGCTTTCTTT
v_call: TRBV19; clone_size: few; j_call: TRBJ1-5; d_call: TRBD1; cdr3_aa: CASSNRGENQPQHF; cdr3_nt: TGTGCCAGTAGTAACAGGGGTGAGAATCAGCCCCAGCATTTT
v_call: TRBV10-3; clone_size: NA; j_call: TRBJ2-3; d_call: TRBD2; cdr3_aa: CAISESLAGGTDTQYF; cdr3_nt: TGTGCCATCAGTGAGTCATTAGCGGGAGGCACAGATACGCAGTATTTT
v_call: TRBV6-5; clone_size: NA; j_call: TRBJ1-1; d_call: NA; cdr3_aa: CASSYSSGKSEAFF; cdr3_nt: TGTGCCAGCAGTTACTCCTCGGGGAAGTCTGAAGCTTTCTTT
v_call: TRBV6-5; clone_size: NA; j_call: TRBJ2-1; d_call: TRBD1; cdr3_aa: CASSLTGSPYNEQFF; cdr3_nt: TGTGCCAGCAGTTTGACAGGGTCACCCTACAATGAGCAGTTCTTC
v_call: TRBV20-1; clone_size: NA; j_call: TRBJ1-1; d_call: NA; cdr3_aa: CSAPRNTEAFF; cdr3_nt: TGCAGTGCCCCGAGGAACACTGAAGCTTTCTTT
v_call: TRBV18; clone_size: NA; j_call: TRBJ1-1; d_call: NA; cdr3_aa: CASSAQAKNTEAFF; cdr3_nt: TGTGCCAGCTCAGCGCAGGCGAAGAACACTGAAGCTTTCTTT
v_call: TRBV4-1; clone_size: NA; j_call: TRBJ2-3; d_call: NA; cdr3_aa: CASSQDSSRGFTDTQYF; cdr3_nt: TGCGCCAGCAGCCAAGATTCCAGTAGGGGGTTCACAGATACGCAGTATTTT
v_call: TRBV7-3; clone_size: NA; j_call: TRBJ1-3; d_call: NA; cdr3_aa: CASSFSGSSGNTIYF; cdr3_nt: TGTGCCAGCAGCTTTAGTGGGAGCTCTGGAAACACCATATATTTT
v_call: TRBV21-1; clone_size: NA; j_call: TRBJ2-7; d_call: NA; cdr3_aa: CASSNRPPPIEQYF; cdr3_nt: TGTGCCAGCAGCAACCGCCCACCTCCTATCGAGCAGTACTTC
v_call: TRBV7-9; clone_size: NA; j_call: TRBJ2-4; d_call: NA; cdr3_aa: CASSSLTSLHIQYF; cdr3_nt: TGTGCCAGCAGCTCCCTGACTAGTCTTCACATTCAGTACTTC
v_call: TRBV2; clone_size: NA; j_call: TRBJ2-7; d_call: TRBD2; cdr3_aa: CASSETAGASEQYF; cdr3_nt: TGTGCCAGCAGTGAAACAGCGGGAGCTTCCGAGCAGTACTTC
v_call: TRBV6-5; clone_size: NA; j_call: TRBJ1-6; d_call: TRBD1; cdr3_aa: CASGTEYSPLHF; cdr3_nt: TGTGCCAGCGGGACAGAATATTCACCCCTCCACTTT
v_call: TRBV30; clone_size: few; j_call: TRBJ1-4; d_call: NA; cdr3_aa: CAWSIGQGGEKLFF; cdr3_nt: TGTGCCTGGAGTATAGGGCAGGGTGGTGAAAAACTGTTTTTT
v_call: TRBV4-1; clone_size: NA; j_call: TRBJ1-2; d_call: TRBD1; cdr3_aa: CASSQEGGTGQGYTF; cdr3_nt: TGCGCCAGCAGCCAAGAAGGAGGGACAGGGCAGGGCTACACCTTC
v_call: TRBV15; clone_size: once; j_call: TRBJ1-4; d_call: TRBD1; cdr3_aa: CATNMGQGDEKLFF; cdr3_nt: TGTGCCACCAATATGGGACAGGGGGATGAAAAACTGTTTTTT
v_call: TRBV2; clone_size: NA; j_call: TRBJ2-3; d_call: TRBD2; cdr3_aa: CASSERTSGLAVEDTQYF; cdr3_nt: TGTGCCAGCAGTGAACGGACCTCGGGACTAGCGGTCGAAGATACGCAGTATTTT
v_call: TRBV27; clone_size: NA; j_call: TRBJ1-5; d_call: TRBD1; cdr3_aa: CASSRQGAQPQHF; cdr3_nt: TGTGCCAGCAGCAGACAGGGGGCCCAGCCCCAGCATTTT
v_call: TRBV18; clone_size: once; j_call: TRBJ1-4; d_call: TRBD1; cdr3_aa: CASSSGQATTNEKLFF; cdr3_nt: TGTGCCAGCTCATCGGGACAGGCGACAACTAATGAAAAACTGTTTTTT
v_call: TRBV5-6; clone_size: NA; j_call: TRBJ1-1; d_call: NA; cdr3_aa: CASSLGPRRGVEAFF; cdr3_nt: TGTGCCAGCAGCTTGGGGCCACGGAGGGGCGTTGAAGCTTTCTTT
v_call: TRBV6-4; clone_size: few; j_call: TRBJ2-1; d_call: NA; cdr3_aa: CASSDFGSTSYNEQFF; cdr3_nt: TGTGCCAGCAGTGATTTCGGGTCTACTTCCTACAATGAGCAGTTCTTC
v_call: TRBV5-1; clone_size: NA; j_call: TRBJ2-1; d_call: NA; cdr3_aa: CASSLLARSYNEQFF; cdr3_nt: TGCGCCAGCAGCTTGCTAGCCCGCTCCTACAATGAGCAGTTCTTC
v_call: TRBV4-2; clone_size: NA; j_call: TRBJ1-5; d_call: NA; cdr3_aa: CASSQEGQGTNQPQHF; cdr3_nt: TGTGCCAGCAGCCAAGAGGGTCAGGGTACAAATCAGCCCCAGCATTTT
v_call: TRBV7-6; clone_size: NA; j_call: TRBJ2-5; d_call: NA; cdr3_aa: CASSGDQTPSQETQYF; cdr3_nt: TGTGCCAGCAGCGGAGACCAGACGCCCTCCCAAGAGACCCAGTACTTC
v_call: TRBV3-1/TRBV3-2; clone_size: NA; j_call: TRBJ1-3; d_call: NA; cdr3_aa: CASSQAPGASGNTIYF; cdr3_nt: TGTGCCAGCAGCCAAGCCCCCGGAGCCTCTGGAAACACCATATATTTT
v_call: TRBV6-6; clone_size: once; j_call: TRBJ1-2; d_call: NA; cdr3_aa: CASRISGDYGYTF; cdr3_nt: TGTGCCAGCAGAATCTCGGGGGACTATGGCTACACCTTC